This entry lists 15 T cell receptor beta chains sequenced from one sample in a study of blood T cell repertoires in COVID-19. This table comes from immunoSEQ multiplex PCR, and its TCRdb copy is limited to in-frame clones, with some not included. The top ten hold less than 8% of the sample, which has approximately 220,000 clones, 80% seen once. Specimen: PBMCs or T cells enriched from blood (not recorded which). Receptor source: a middle-aged woman with acute COVID-19.

This chain joins TRBV5-5 and TRBJ1-1, with unresolved D. V was clipped by 0 bases and J by 5 bases, with 8 bases between them. Germline V gives CDR1 SGHKS, CDR2 YYEKEE (reference sequence). CDR3 size: 13 residues. The DNA for the CDR3 is TGTGCCAGCAGCTTGGGGGCTGGGACTGAAGCTTTCTTT. It encodes CASSLGAGTEAFF.

The DNA of the CDR3 is TGCGCCAGCAGCTGGGCTCGGGGAGGGCCTTCTAATGAGCAGTTCTTC. Translated, it gives CASSWARGGPSNEQFF. The gene calls are TRBV5-1 and TRBJ2-1; 7 nucleotides agree with TRBD2. This CDR3 contains 16 residues. Trimming cost V 3 bases and J 7 bases; bases outside gene matches: 13. The germline V gene encodes CDR1 SGHRS and CDR2 YFSETQ.

The chain recombines TRBV6-5 with TRBJ2-1, with no clear D. The V gene's germline CDR1 is MNHEY and CDR2 SVGAGI. The CDR3 runs 12 residues. Trimming cost V 8 bases and J 0 bases, with 5 bases left between them. The CDR3: CASGPSYNEQFF. Here the CDR3 DNA reads TGTGCCAGCGGGCCCTCCTACAATGAGCAGTTCTTC.

This clone was detected once. The genes are TRBV7-3 and TRBJ2-1; D perhaps matches TRBD2 (5 bases). V lost 9 bases, J lost 9 bases, and 21 bases lay in between. CDR1 and CDR2 (germline): SGHTA, FQGTGA. The CDR3 runs to 14 residues. The CDR3 spells CASSWDPAGSEQFF. Here the CDR3 DNA reads TGTGCCAGTTCTTGGGATCCCGCGGGTAGTGAGCAGTTCTTC.

The V call is TRBV24-1, the J call TRBJ1-2; TRBD1 agrees at 8 bases. J was trimmed by 1 base and V by 7 bases; bases with no gene match: 4. CDR1 is KGHDR and CDR2 is SFDVKD in the germline V gene. This CDR3 is built from 14 residues. The DNA of the CDR3 is TGTGCCACCAGCACGGACAGGGATAACTATGGCTACACCTTC. Its translation is CATSTDRDNYGYTF.

On this clone itself: This sample includes further DNA sequences coding for the same CDR3. The chain employs TRBV2 and TRBJ1-5; tentatively, D is TRBD1 (6 bases). Germline V gene sequence: CDR1 SNHLY, CDR2 FYNNEI. Trimming cost V 6 bases and J 4 bases, with 10 bases left between them. CDR3 length equals 13 residues. This CDR3 is CASRETGNQPQHF. DNA for the CDR3: TGTGCCAGCAGAGAAACAGGGAATCAGCCCCAGCATTTT.

The V gene is TRBV19, the J gene TRBJ1-1; 10 bases map to TRBD1. Trimming cost V 6 bases and J 1 base; bases outside gene matches: 5. The CDR3 covers 15 residues. CDR1 is LNHDA and CDR2 is SQIVND in the germline V gene (reference sequence). The DNA of the CDR3 is TGTGCCAGTAGCGACCGGGACAGGGGGAACACTGAAGCTTTCTTT. Translated, it gives CASSDRDRGNTEAFF.

The rearrangement joins TRBV6-5 to TRBJ1-2; weak D call: TRBD1 (5 bases). The germline gives CDR1 MNHEY, CDR2 SVGAGI. V lost 5 bases, J lost 3 bases, and 10 bases lay in between. The CDR3 extends over 13 amino acids. DNA of the CDR3: TGTGCCAGCAGTCCCGACAGTTACTATGGCTACACCTTC. Translation gives CASSPDSYYGYTF.

This clone is a singleton in its sample. CDR3 bases: TGCGCCAGCAGCTTCAGACAGGCCCGCGAGACCCAGTACTTC. This translates into CASSFRQARETQYF. The gene calls are TRBV5-1 and TRBJ2-5, with TRBD1 as a possible D gene (6 bases). CDR3 length: 14 amino acids. Trimming removed 2 bases at V and 5 bases at J, with 13 bases between. Germline V gene sequence: CDR1 SGHRS, CDR2 YFSETQ.

The chain joins TRBV5-1 to TRBJ2-5, with 9 bases fitting TRBD1. Germline CDR1 SGHRS, CDR2 YFSETQ. This CDR3 is built from 16 residues. V lost 4 bases and J lost 1; bases outside the gene matches: 8. The CDR3 DNA is TGCGCCAGCAGCCTCGGGACAGGGAGAGTCCAAGAGACCCAGTACTTC. Translated, it gives CASSLGTGRVQETQYF. The whole variable domain, remainder taken from reference TRBV5-1 and TRBJ2-5, is KAGVTQTPRYLIKTRGQQVTLSCSPISGHRSVSWYQQTPGQGLQFLFEYFSETQRNKGNFPGRFSGRQFSNSRSEMNVSTLELGDSALYLCASSLGTGRVQETQYFGPGTRLLVL.

V usage is TRBV5-1 and J usage is TRBJ1-1; D may be TRBD1 (6 bases). Trimming removed 3 bases at V and 0 bases at J, with 12 bases between. This CDR3 has 15 residues. CDR1 SGHRS and CDR2 YFSETQ come from the germline V gene. CDR3 region: CASSSDSPMNTEAFF. CDR3 nucleotides: TGCGCCAGCAGCTCGGACAGTCCCATGAACACTGAAGCTTTCTTT.

This sequence joins TRBV25-1 and TRBJ1-6; no clear D. V gave up 0 bases and J gave up 9 bases, with 6 bases separating them. This CDR3 is built from 13 residues. Germline V gives CDR1 MGHDK, CDR2 SYGVNS. CDR3 sequence reads: CASSEYVSSPLHF. As DNA, the CDR3 is TGTGCCAGCAGTGAATATGTTAGTTCACCCCTCCACTTT.

The CDR3: CASSLRGFSTDTQYF. The CDR3, as DNA: TGTGCCAGCAGCTTAAGGGGGTTTAGCACAGATACGCAGTATTTT. The rearrangement links TRBV11-2 to TRBJ2-3; D is possibly TRBD1 (6 bases). The CDR3 has 15 amino acids. CDR1 SGHAT and CDR2 FQNNGV come from the germline V gene. Trimming took off 2 bases at V and 0 bases at J, with 9 bases between the two ends.

The chain links TRBV18 to TRBJ1-2; 7 nucleotides align to TRBD1. The CDR3 has 16 amino acids. The V gene end was trimmed by 3 bases and the J gene end by 7 bases; junction bases not matched to a gene: 14. Per the germline V gene, CDR1 is KGHSH and CDR2 is LQKENI. The CDR3 bases are TGTGCCAGCTCACCCACACGACAGGTCCGACAGGGTGGCTACACCTTC. Amino acid sequence: CASSPTRQVRQGGYTF.

The J gene is TRBJ2-3, the V gene TRBV27; D ambiguous. V lost 2 bases to trimming and J lost 7 bases, with 10 bases between them. This CDR3 contains 13 residues. Germline V lookup: CDR1 MNHEY, CDR2 SMNVEV (reference sequence). This CDR3 is CASSLAVQNTQYF. The CDR3, as DNA: TGTGCCAGCAGTTTAGCTGTCCAGAATACGCAGTATTTT.